These T cell receptor beta chains were read from a single sample in a study of T cell responses to AZD1222 COVID-19 vaccine. Sequencing was performed with immunoSEQ multiplex PCR; in TCRdb, only in-frame clones are kept and a portion is missing. The table includes 190,000 or so clones, 88% detected once. The sample consisted of peripheral blood, taken 28 days after the second AZD1222 dose. The receptors were gathered from an adult who received the AZD1222 COVID-19 vaccine. CDR3s include the opening cysteine and the closing phenylalanine or tryptophan. Each record gives: clone size, J gene, D gene, V gene, CDR3 DNA, CDR3 protein. A D gene is named only where the DNA matches it firmly. Clone size is given for some rows only: seen once, a few or many times, or a class if the clone is expanded.

-	TRBJ2-7	-	TRBV7-2	TGTGCCAGCAGCCTTTGGGACACCCTAGACTACGAGCAGTACTTC	CASSLWDTLDYEQYF
-	TRBJ2-1	-	TRBV14	TGTGCCAGCAGCCCCCTCGGGGAAGCCGCTGGTTGGTTCTTC	CASSPLGEAAGWFF
-	TRBJ2-5	TRBD2	TRBV7-7	TGTGCTAGCAGCTCGGGGGGAGGCCGCGAGACCCAGTACTTC	CASSSGGGRETQYF
-	TRBJ1-1	TRBD1	TRBV9	TGTGCCAGCAGCGTAGGGGGGACAGGAATTGACACTGAAGCTTTCTTT	CASSVGGTGIDTEAFF
-	TRBJ2-3	-	TRBV5-1	TGCGCCAGCAGCTCCGGGACTCATAACACAGATACGCAGTATTTT	CASSSGTHNTDTQYF
-	TRBJ1-5	-	TRBV6-1	TGTGCCAGCAGTCTACAGGGTACCCAGCCCCAGCATTTT	CASSLQGTQPQHF
-	TRBJ1-2	TRBD1	TRBV7-3	TGTGCCAGCAGCTTAACGACAGGGGAAGGAACGCACTATGGCTACACCTTC	CASSLTTGEGTHYGYTF
-	TRBJ2-6	-	TRBV19	TGTGCCAGTAGTTTTCTCCCGGGCTCAGGGGCCAACGTCCTGACTTTC	CASSFLPGSGANVLTF
-	TRBJ1-6	-	TRBV28	TGTGCCAGCAGCCCAACAGGGAGAAATTCACCCCTCCACTTT	CASSPTGRNSPLHF
few	TRBJ2-1	-	TRBV28	TGTGCCAGCAGGACTAGTTACAATGAGCAGTTCTTC	CASRTSYNEQFF
-	TRBJ2-7	TRBD1	TRBV18	TGTGCCAGCTCACCGCCGGGACAGCCGTACGAGCAGTACTTC	CASSPPGQPYEQYF
-	TRBJ2-7	-	TRBV21-1	TGTGCCAGCAGCAAAGGCCAGACCTACGAGCAGTACTTC	CASSKGQTYEQYF
-	TRBJ2-7	-	TRBV9	TGTGCCAGCAGCCCGGGCGCCGCCGGCAACGAGCAGTACTTC	CASSPGAAGNEQYF
-	TRBJ1-1	-	TRBV30	TGTGCCTGGAGTGTACCCGGGATTAGACCCGGGGGGATTTTT	CAWSVPGIRPGGIF
-	TRBJ2-2	-	TRBV27	TGTGCCAGCAGCCGACAGGTGCACACCGGGGAGCTGTTTTTT	CASSRQVHTGELFF
-	TRBJ2-6	TRBD2	TRBV5-1	TGCGCCAGCAGCCCTGGTACTGGGGGGGTTTCTGGCGGGGCCAACGTCCTGACTTTC	CASSPGTGGVSGGANVLTF
-	TRBJ1-5	-	TRBV6-5	TGTGCCAGCAGGGACAATAGCAATCAGCCCCAGCATTTT	CASRDNSNQPQHF
-	TRBJ1-1	-	TRBV4-2	TGTGCCAGCAGCCAATATGAGGGGCTAAACACTGAAGCTTTCTTT	CASSQYEGLNTEAFF
-	TRBJ1-2	TRBD1	TRBV28	TGTGCCAGCAGTCCTTCCGGACAGGGGTATGGCTACACCTTC	CASSPSGQGYGYTF
-	TRBJ2-5	-	TRBV5-6	TGTGCCAGCAGCTTGGCGCTAGCAGGGCAAGAGACCCAGTACTTC	CASSLALAGQETQYF